These 16 T cell receptor beta chains were all obtained from the same sample, sequenced in a study of T cell responses to AZD1222 COVID-19 vaccine. Produced via immunoSEQ multiplex PCR; TCRdb's table is partial and in-frame only. The top ten clones hold approximately 47% of a sample with tens of thousands of clones, around 82% of them seen once. The specimen was peripheral blood, collected 28 days after the second AZD1222 dose. All receptors come from an adult who received the AZD1222 COVID-19 vaccine.

This clone was detected only once. V and J are TRBV9 and TRBJ2-7, with a tentative D call TRBD1 (6 bases). The CDR3 spans 14 residues. Trimming removed 3 bases at V and 0 bases at J, with 10 bases between. Per germline, CDR1 SGDLS and CDR2 YYNGEE. CDR3 residues: CASSETGISYEQYF. The CDR3 DNA follows: TGTGCCAGCAGCGAAACAGGGATCTCCTACGAGCAGTACTTC.

This clone was observed a single time. The V gene is TRBV28, the J gene TRBJ2-2; 11 bases align to TRBD1. Germline values: CDR1 MDHEN, CDR2 SYDVKM. The CDR3 has 16 residues. V trimming: 5 bases; J trimming: 8 bases; junction bases outside the gene matches: 10. The CDR3 spells CASSLWTGGVIGELFF. The CDR3 DNA reads as TGTGCCAGCAGTCTCTGGACAGGGGGCGTTATTGGGGAGCTGTTTTTT.

V and J are TRBV7-3 and TRBJ2-2; D remains unclear. V was trimmed by 5 bases and J by 4 bases, leaving 14 bases between them. The CDR3 extends over 15 amino acids. Germline loops: CDR1 SGHTA, CDR2 FQGTGA. The CDR3, as DNA: TGTGCCAGCAGCCCGCAGAGTGGCGGCACCGGGGAGCTGTTTTTT. Protein sequence: CASSPQSGGTGELFF.

As DNA, the CDR3 is TGTGCCAGCAGTGCCCTTTGGTTGTCGGTCGGTGTCGAAGGCATTCAGTACTTC. This gives the protein CASSALWLSVGVEGIQYF. The V and J genes are TRBV6-1 and TRBJ2-4; D is unresolved. Germline values: CDR1 MNHNS, CDR2 SASEGT. V was trimmed by 4 bases and J by 9 bases, leaving 28 bases between them. The CDR3 runs 18 residues.

The rearrangement uses TRBV25-1 and TRBJ1-6; D is unresolved. Trimming took off 1 base at V and 9 bases at J, with 10 bases between the two ends. The CDR3 loop spans 14 amino acids. CDR1 and CDR2 from the germline V gene are MGHDK and SYGVNS. CDR3: CASSEWEGTSPLHF. The CDR3 DNA reads TGTGCCAGCAGTGAATGGGAGGGAACTTCACCCCTCCACTTT.

The gene calls are TRBV7-3 and TRBJ2-2; D may be TRBD1 or TRBD2 (6 bases each). CDR3 length: 17 amino acids. V was clipped by 1 base and J by 1 base, with 13 bases between them. Per the germline V gene, CDR1 is SGHTA and CDR2 is FQGTGA. The CDR3 DNA sequence: TGTGCCAGCAGCTTAAACGGGGGCCCGATGAACACCGGGGAGCTGTTTTTT. Protein: CASSLNGGPMNTGELFF. The variable domain in full, completed from reference TRBV7-3 and TRBJ2-2, reads GAGVSQTPSNKVTEKGKYVELRCDPISGHTALYWYRQSLGQGPEFLIYFQGTGAADDSGLPNDRFFAVRPEGSVSTLKIQRTERGDSAVYLCASSLNGGPMNTGELFFGEGSRLTVL.

V gene TRBV28 combines with J gene TRBJ2-2; 7 bases line up with TRBD1. After removal of 2 bases from V and 1 base from J, the junction contained 4 bases not matched to a gene. Germline CDR1 MDHEN, CDR2 SYDVKM. The CDR3 sequence is 16 residues long. The CDR3 DNA reads TGTGCCAGCAGTTTAATAGGACAGGAGAACACCGGGGAGCTGTTTTTT. This gives the protein CASSLIGQENTGELFF. Full variable domain (rest looked up from reference TRBV28 and TRBJ2-2): DVKVTQSSRYLVKRTGEKVFLECVQDMDHENMFWYRQDPGLGLRLIYFSYDVKMKEKGDIPEGYSVSREKKERFSLILESASTNQTSMYLCASSLIGQENTGELFFGEGSRLTVL.

This chain uses TRBV6-5 with TRBJ2-7; perhaps TRBD1 as D (6 bases). With 5 bases removed from V and 2 bases from J, the gap between germline ends came to 13 bases. CDR1 is MNHEY and CDR2 is SVGAGI in the germline V gene. This CDR3 has 14 residues. CDR3 residues: CASSLQGGTYEQYF. The DNA for the CDR3 is TGTGCCAGCAGTCTTCAAGGGGGTACCTACGAGCAGTACTTC.

The chain uses TRBV30 and TRBJ2-7; no clear D gene. The CDR3 runs 13 residues. Germline V gene data show CDR1 as GTSNPN and CDR2 as SVGIG (reference sequence). Trimming removed 4 bases from V and 7 bases from J, with 17 bases in between. CDR3 residues: CAWTDGPRREQYF. CDR3 DNA: TGTGCCTGGACCGACGGTCCCCGGCGGGAGCAGTACTTC.

The chain joins TRBV7-3 to TRBJ2-2; D not certain. The CDR3 is made up of 16 amino acids. Between the trimmed V and J ends, which lost 0 bases and 0 bases, there was a span of 8 bases. The germline CDR1 and CDR2 sequences are SGHTA and FQGTGA. The CDR3 coding sequence is TGTGCCAGCAGCTTAACAGGTCCCCCGAACACCGGGGAGCTGTTTTTT. This translates into CASSLTGPPNTGELFF.

V gene TRBV5-4 combines with J gene TRBJ2-3; perhaps D is TRBD1 or TRBD2 (5 bases each). V lost 2 bases, J lost 2 bases, and 12 bases lay in between. This CDR3 comprises 15 residues. Germline V lookup: CDR1 SGHNT, CDR2 YYREEE (reference sequence). This CDR3 is CASSLPGRSTDTQYF. In nucleotides, the CDR3 is TGTGCCAGCAGCTTACCGGGACGGTCCACAGATACGCAGTATTTT.

This clone was counted only a few times. The rearrangement uses TRBV9 and TRBJ2-1, with a possible D match to TRBD1 (6 bases). Germline CDR1 and CDR2: SGDLS and YYNGEE. The CDR3 totals 16 residues. V lost 0 bases and J lost 3, with 13 bases in between. The CDR3 DNA sequence: TGTGCCAGCAGCGTAGACAGGGAATTGGTCTACAATGAGCAGTTCTTC. It encodes CASSVDRELVYNEQFF.

This chain joins TRBV9 and TRBJ1-6; D unclear. Trimming took off 0 bases at V and 7 bases at J, with 5 bases between the two ends. This CDR3 is built from 13 residues. Germline CDR1 SGDLS, CDR2 YYNGEE. Here the CDR3 DNA reads TGTGCCAGCAGCGTAGATGGAAATTCACCCCTCCACTTT. It is translated as CASSVDGNSPLHF.

The chain joins TRBV9 to TRBJ1-5; the D is unclear. Trimming shortened V by 0 bases and J by 3 bases, and 10 bases separated the two germline ends. There are 15 residues in the CDR3. CDR1 and CDR2 from the germline V gene are SGDLS and YYNGEE. CDR3 loop: CASSVGAGNNQPQHF. CDR3 nucleotide sequence: TGTGCCAGCAGCGTAGGCGCGGGGAACAATCAGCCCCAGCATTTT.

This chain joins TRBV27 and TRBJ1-1, with D perhaps TRBD1 (5 bases). V lost 7 bases to trimming and J lost 4 bases, with 19 bases between them. The CDR3 sequence is 15 residues long. Germline V CDR1 and CDR2: MNHEY, SMNVEV (reference sequence). In DNA form, the CDR3 reads TGTGCCAGCAACAAACAGCTCCAGGGTCCCACTGAAGCTTTCTTT. Translating it yields CASNKQLQGPTEAFF.

This clone appeared once. V and J are TRBV28 and TRBJ1-1; D gene uncertain. CDR1 MDHEN and CDR2 SYDVKM come from the germline V gene. Trimming removed 8 bases at V and 1 base at J, with 14 bases between. The CDR3 is 14 residues long. CDR3 residues: CASGKGRTNTEAFF. Here the CDR3 DNA reads TGTGCCAGCGGAAAGGGCAGAACGAACACTGAAGCTTTCTTT.